This T cell receptor beta chain was identified during a study of blood T cell repertoires in COVID-19. V was cut by 2 bases and J by 1 base, with 11 bases left in between. Germline V gives CDR1 KGHSH, CDR2 LQKENI. CDR3 length equals 15 residues. The data were produced by immunoSEQ multiplex PCR, yet TCRdb's version contains in-frame clones alone and is incomplete. The sample has some 66,000 clones; approximately 88% are singletons. Sequences were obtained from peripheral blood. The sequence was obtained from a woman in her sixties or seventies with acute or convalescent COVID-19. The chain recombines TRBV18 with TRBJ1-1, with D perhaps matching TRBD1 (5 bases). In DNA, the CDR3 is TGTGCCAGCTCACCAGGGCGGGGCCGGAACACTGAAGCTTTCTTT. Translated: CASSPGRGRNTEAFF.